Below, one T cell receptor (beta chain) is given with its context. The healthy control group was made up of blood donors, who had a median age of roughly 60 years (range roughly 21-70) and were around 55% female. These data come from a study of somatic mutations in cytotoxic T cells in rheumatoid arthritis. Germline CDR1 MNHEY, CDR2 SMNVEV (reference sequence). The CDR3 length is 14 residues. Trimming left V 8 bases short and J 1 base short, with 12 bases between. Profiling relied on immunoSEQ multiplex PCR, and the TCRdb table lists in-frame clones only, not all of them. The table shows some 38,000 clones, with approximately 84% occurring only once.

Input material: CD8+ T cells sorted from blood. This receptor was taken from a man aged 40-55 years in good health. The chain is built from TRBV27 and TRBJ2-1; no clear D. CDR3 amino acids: CASGRLVSYNEQFF. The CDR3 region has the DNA TGTGCCAGCGGAAGACTTGTATCCTACAATGAGCAGTTCTTC.